One T cell receptor (beta chain) is described in this entry. The antigen remains undetermined. The sample belongs to a study of cytomegalovirus exposure and HLA in healthy donors. Study-wide background: Genetic ancestry analysis placed around 76% of the 398 donors that were genotyped in the Caucasian-associated cluster.

Whole-study results and caveats: Associated with HLA alleles at 0.05 false discovery rate in a later analysis were approximately 17,000 TCR beta sequences. CMV serostatus was the sole immune exposure data available.

Germline lookup yields CDR1 SGHDT and CDR2 YYEEEE. The CDR3 is 14 amino acids. V lost 5 bases and J lost 3; bases outside the gene matches: 8. PCR amplification relied on 60 Vbeta primers (plus 13 Jbeta primers). The protocol was immunoSEQ multiplex PCR, while the TCRdb copy is restricted to in-frame clones and leaves out a portion. The data show over 150,000 clones, roughly 79% seen once. The material sequenced was PBMCs. V and J are TRBV5-6 and TRBJ2-7, with 7 bases lining up with TRBD1. The receptor was isolated from a male donor in good health and CMV-seropositive. The CDR3 is CASRPEGTVYEQYF. The CDR3 DNA follows: TGTGCCAGCAGGCCCGAAGGGACAGTCTACGAGCAGTACTTC.